These 5 T cell receptor beta chains originate from one sample sequenced in a study of graft-versus-host responses after intestinal transplantation. No antigen has been assigned to these receptors. This table comes from immunoSEQ multiplex PCR, and its TCRdb copy is limited to in-frame clones, with some not included. The sample yields tens of thousands of clones, approximately 92% seen once. This sample comprised unstimulated CD4+ T cells sorted from spleen or lymph node cells, obtained before intestinal transplant. These receptors were taken from a human donor who received an intestinal transplant.

This chain connects TRBV7-9 to TRBJ1-1; D is perhaps TRBD1 (6 bases). The CDR3 runs to 15 residues. V lost 0 bases and J 3 bases, leaving 11 bases between the germline ends. Germline V gene sequence: CDR1 SEHNR, CDR2 FQNEAQ (reference sequence). As DNA, the CDR3 is TGTGCCAGCAGCTTAGCGGAGGGGGTCTACACTGAAGCTTTCTTT. As protein: CASSLAEGVYTEAFF.

The rearrangement uses TRBV6-1 and TRBJ1-1; no clear D. Germline CDR1 MNHNS, CDR2 SASEGT. This CDR3 is built from 15 residues. V was trimmed by 0 bases and J by 4 bases, leaving 12 bases between them. The CDR3 sequence: CASSEAMGLGTEAFF. In nucleotides, the CDR3 is TGTGCCAGCAGTGAAGCTATGGGGTTAGGCACTGAAGCTTTCTTT.

The genes are TRBV6-5 and TRBJ1-1; D ambiguous. Trimming left V 0 bases short and J 0 bases short, with 5 bases between. CDR1 is MNHEY and CDR2 is SVGAGI in the germline V gene. The CDR3 has 14 residues. CDR3 nucleotide sequence: TGTGCCAGCAGTTACTCAAAGGTGAACACTGAAGCTTTCTTT. Protein: CASSYSKVNTEAFF.

The chain recombines TRBV7-8 with TRBJ2-7, with D unclear. The CDR3 contains 13 residues. Germline loops: CDR1 SGHVS, CDR2 FQNEAQ. Trimming removed 6 bases from V and 0 bases from J, with 9 bases in between. CDR3 bases: TGTGCCAGCAGTAGGACCGCCTCCTACGAGCAGTACTTC. This translates into CASSRTASYEQYF. Variable domain in full (rest from reference TRBV7-8 and TRBJ2-7): GAGVSQSPRYKVAKRGQDVALRCDPISGHVSLFWYQQALGQGPEFLTYFQNEAQLDKSGLPSDRFFAERPEGSVSTLKIQRTQQEDSAVYLCASSRTASYEQYFGPGTRLTVT.

CDR3 sequence: CASSLEEAGATDTQYF. CDR3 DNA: TGTGCCAGCAGCTTAGAAGAGGCGGGAGCAACAGATACGCAGTATTTT. This chain uses TRBV11-2 with TRBJ2-3; 7 bases line up with TRBD2. Germline V CDR1 and CDR2: SGHAT, FQNNGV. With 0 bases clipped from V and 3 bases from J, the junction kept 6 bases outside the gene matches. This CDR3 has 16 residues.